This paragraph covers one TCR beta chain sequence. Per the germline V gene, CDR1 is SGHTA and CDR2 is FQGNSA. V lost 1 base, J lost 2 bases, and 8 bases lay in between. The CDR3 contains 14 residues. The data originate from a study of blood T cell repertoires in COVID-19. Clones were sequenced by immunoSEQ multiplex PCR, and TCRdb holds only the in-frame ones, with some missing. The data show 250,000 to 400,000 clones, approximately 90% seen once. The sample comprised peripheral blood. This clonotype originated in a woman aged 25 to 39 with COVID-19, enrolled during active disease. The chain combines TRBV7-2 with TRBJ1-1, with D unresolved. CDR3 sequence (DNA): TGTGCCAGCAGCTTAGAAATTAGCAACACTGAAGCTTTCTTT. Residues: CASSLEISNTEAFF.